The 30 T cell receptor beta chains below come from one sample, sequenced in a study of CD8+ T cells in alopecia areata. The sequencing template was cDNA reverse transcribed from extracted RNA. Repertoires were generated with immunoSEQ multiplex PCR, while TCRdb's copy carries only in-frame clones and drops some. In the table there are around 270,000 clones, 55% to 75% of which are singletons. Sample treatment: oral pan-JAK inhibitor, 5-10 mg twice daily. The material was CD4+ T cells sorted from blood, obtained at week 24, from a patient treated with tofacitinib. These receptors originate from a human donor with alopecia areata.

The chain links TRBV28 to TRBJ1-5, with D uncertain. Germline CDR1 reads MDHEN; CDR2 reads SYDVKM. Trimming stripped 2 bases from V and 6 bases from J, with 5 bases between. The CDR3 length is 12 residues. The CDR3 DNA reads TGTGCCAGCAGTTTAGAGAGTCAGCCCCAGCATTTT. It specifies CASSLESQPQHF.

The chain employs TRBV25-1 and TRBJ1-2; D gene ambiguous. The CDR3 is 13 residues long. The V end lost 5 bases, the J end lost 8 bases, and 15 bases lay between the germline ends. Germline V gives CDR1 MGHDK, CDR2 SYGVNS. The CDR3 bases are TGTGCCAGCAGTCCCCGCCCTATGGGGGGCTACACCTTC. Translated: CASSPRPMGGYTF.

The V call is TRBV28, the J call TRBJ2-7; D may correspond to TRBD1 or TRBD2 (5 bases each). V dropped 4 bases and J dropped 4 bases, with 8 bases sitting between them. Germline CDR1 reads MDHEN; CDR2 reads SYDVKM. This CDR3 has 12 amino acids. CDR3 nucleotide sequence: TGTGCCAGCAGTTGGGGACGTTACGAGCAGTACTTC. The encoded protein is CASSWGRYEQYF.

The gene calls are TRBV5-6 and TRBJ2-5; 10 nucleotides align to TRBD1. This CDR3 comprises 14 residues. V was clipped by 7 bases and J by 3 bases; unmatched bases: 6. Germline V gene lookup returns CDR1 SGHDT and CDR2 YYEEEE. The CDR3, as DNA: TGTGCCAGCGGTAGGACAGGGGGGGAAGAGACCCAGTACTTC. Translating gives CASGRTGGEETQYF.

The V and J genes are TRBV5-1 and TRBJ2-2; D remains ambiguous. Germline CDR1 SGHRS, CDR2 YFSETQ. Trimming took off 3 bases at V and 6 bases at J, with 12 bases between the two ends. This CDR3 has 14 residues. The CDR3 loop is CASSSGLRAGELFF. As DNA, the CDR3 is TGCGCCAGCAGCTCCGGGTTACGGGCCGGGGAGCTGTTTTTT. Filled out from reference TRBV5-1 and TRBJ2-2, the complete variable domain reads KAGVTQTPRYLIKTRGQQVTLSCSPISGHRSVSWYQQTPGQGLQFLFEYFSETQRNKGNFPGRFSGRQFSNSRSEMNVSTLELGDSALYLCASSSGLRAGELFFGEGSRLTVL.

The chain carries TRBV6-5 and TRBJ2-5; D might be TRBD1 or TRBD2, each matching 6 bases. CDR1 and CDR2 (germline): MNHEY, SVGAGI. The V end was cut by 2 bases, the J end by 1 base, with 8 bases between. The CDR3 spans 14 residues. CDR3: CASSYRGAQETQYF. The CDR3 nucleotides read TGTGCCAGCAGTTACAGGGGGGCCCAAGAGACCCAGTACTTC.

This clone was counted only a few times. This sequence joins TRBV2 and TRBJ2-5, with TRBD2 as a possible D gene (6 bases). V gave up 7 bases and J gave up 7 bases, with 7 bases separating them. CDR1 and CDR2 (germline): SNHLY, FYNNEI. This CDR3 contains 10 residues. DNA of the CDR3: TGTGCCAGCACCGGGGGGACCCAGTACTTC. This codes for CASTGGTQYF.

The chain links TRBV5-4 to TRBJ2-3; 7 bases match TRBD1. The CDR3 contains 14 residues. Trimming cost V 0 bases and J 8 bases; bases outside gene matches: 6. Germline V gene data show CDR1 as SGHNT and CDR2 as YYREEE (reference sequence). This chain's CDR3 is CASSLVQSGGTQYF. CDR3 nucleotides: TGTGCCAGCAGCTTGGTCCAGTCAGGGGGTACGCAGTATTTT.

This rearrangement joins TRBV2 to TRBJ1-1, with D perhaps TRBD1 (5 bases). The CDR3 covers 13 residues. Trimming took off 7 bases at V and 6 bases at J, with 15 bases between the two ends. The germline V gene has CDR1 SNHLY and CDR2 FYNNEI. As DNA, the CDR3 is TGTGCCAGCAAGAACCAGGGTCATGCTGAAGCTTTCTTT. Residues: CASKNQGHAEAFF.

This chain connects TRBV29-1 to TRBJ1-1; D perhaps matches TRBD1 (5 bases). This CDR3 is built from 13 residues. The V end lost 0 bases, the J end lost 1 base, and 6 bases lay between the germline ends. Germline CDR1 is SQVTM and CDR2 is ANQGSEA. The CDR3: CSVEETANTEAFF. CDR3 in DNA: TGCAGCGTTGAAGAGACAGCGAACACTGAAGCTTTCTTT.

The V gene is TRBV11-2, the J gene TRBJ1-2, with 8 bases lining up with TRBD1. The J segment lost 3 bases and the V segment lost 0 bases, leaving 6 bases of the junction unmatched. In germline, CDR1 is SGHAT, CDR2 FQNNGV. This CDR3 comprises 16 residues. The CDR3 nucleotides are TGTGCCAGCAGCTTAGATGGGTACAGGGGGGACTATGGCTACACCTTC. Translating gives CASSLDGYRGDYGYTF.

The chain uses TRBV7-2 and TRBJ1-2; TRBD1 agrees at 8 bases. This CDR3 has 15 amino acids. V dropped 5 bases and J dropped 7; count of bases not matched to a gene: 12. Germline CDR1 and CDR2: SGHTA and FQGNSA. The CDR3 spells CASSTLQDRGGGYTF. The CDR3 nucleotides read TGTGCCAGCAGCACCCTCCAAGACAGGGGAGGTGGCTACACCTTC.

This clone was recorded a few times. The chain has TRBV21-1 and TRBJ1-5. TRBV21-1 is a documented pseudogene. The CDR3 has 13 residues. CDR3 protein: CASIQRGNQPQHF. CDR3 nucleotides: TGTGCCAGCATCCAACGGGGCAATCAGCCCCAGCATTTT.

The V gene is TRBV2, the J gene TRBJ2-1, with D tentatively TRBD2 (6 bases). Trimming left V 6 bases short and J 0 bases short, with 12 bases between. In germline, CDR1 is SNHLY, CDR2 FYNNEI. This CDR3 is built from 15 residues. CDR3 sequence reads: CASRVAENSYNEQFF. The CDR3 region has the DNA TGTGCCAGCAGGGTAGCGGAGAACTCCTACAATGAGCAGTTCTTC.

This clone was found once. The J gene is TRBJ2-7, the V gene TRBV9, with a tentative D call TRBD1 (6 bases). V lost 4 bases and J 3 bases, leaving 23 bases between the germline ends. CDR1 and CDR2 (germline): SGDLS, YYNGEE. The CDR3 runs 17 residues. The CDR3 nucleotides are TGTGCCAGCAGCTCGCGACAAACCGGGACAAGAAGCTACGAGCAGTACTTC. Residues: CASSSRQTGTRSYEQYF.

The rearrangement links TRBV6-5 to TRBJ1-6; the D gene is possibly TRBD1 (6 bases). The germline V gene encodes CDR1 MNHEY and CDR2 SVGAGI. This CDR3 has 14 residues. Trimming stripped 6 bases from V and 7 bases from J, with 13 bases between. The CDR3 nucleotides read TGTGCCAGCAGCCGAGGGGGAACCAATTCACCCCTCCACTTT. Its protein product is CASSRGGTNSPLHF.

CDR3 region: CAWSPPTTVHNYGYTF. CDR3 in DNA: TGTGCCTGGAGTCCCCCGACGACAGTGCACAACTATGGCTACACCTTC. The chain couples TRBV30 to TRBJ1-2, with D perhaps TRBD1 (5 bases). V was shortened by 2 bases and J by 2 bases, with 18 bases between the two germline ends. The germline gives CDR1 GTSNPN, CDR2 SVGIG (reference sequence). This CDR3 has 16 amino acids.

The chain recombines TRBV7-2 with TRBJ1-1; D is unclear. Between the trimmed V and J ends, which lost 3 bases and 4 bases, there was a span of 6 bases. The CDR3 length is 12 residues. Germline V gives CDR1 SGHTA, CDR2 FQGNSA. For the CDR3, the DNA is TGTGCCAGCAGCTTTACACCCACTGAAGCTTTCTTT. Translation gives CASSFTPTEAFF.

This clone was detected only a few times. This sequence joins TRBV25-1 and TRBJ2-3, with TRBD1 matching 8 bases. Germline V CDR1 and CDR2: MGHDK, SYGVNS. V trimming: 1 base; J trimming: 6 bases; junction bases outside the gene matches: 6. The CDR3 totals 15 residues. CDR3 loop: CASSEFGQGTDTQYF. DNA of the CDR3: TGTGCCAGCAGTGAATTCGGACAGGGAACGGATACGCAGTATTTT.

The CDR3 nucleotides are TGCAGCGTTGAAGATACAGGGGGCGCGCTCTATGGCTACACCTTC. Translation: CSVEDTGGALYGYTF. J is TRBJ1-2 and V is TRBV29-1, with 9 bases that match TRBD1. There are 15 residues in the CDR3. J was trimmed by 4 bases and V by 0 bases; bases with no gene match: 6. Per the germline V gene, CDR1 is SQVTM and CDR2 is ANQGSEA.

This clone has more than one count but fewer than ten. J is TRBJ1-6 and V is TRBV7-6, with 7 nucleotides matching TRBD1. CDR1 and CDR2 from the germline V gene are SGHVS and FNYEAQ. The V and J ends lost 4 bases and 10 bases, in that order; junction bases with no gene match: 4. This CDR3 has 13 residues. The chain's CDR3 is CASSSRGHSPLHF. The DNA for the CDR3 is TGTGCCAGCAGCTCAAGGGGGCACTCACCCCTCCACTTT.

The chain recombines TRBV29-1 with TRBJ2-5, with D maybe TRBD2 (7 bases). The CDR3 runs to 15 residues. With 6 bases removed from V and 4 bases from J, the gap between germline ends came to 21 bases. CDR1 is SQVTM, CDR2 ANQGSEA, per germline. The CDR3 sequence is CSVLLGGGGRETQYF. The CDR3 DNA reads TGCAGCGTCCTCTTAGGGGGGGGCGGAAGAGAGACCCAGTACTTC.

This clone was counted a single time. This sequence joins TRBV29-1 and TRBJ1-2; 7 bases align to TRBD1. V was pared by 5 bases and J by 4 bases, with 16 bases of the junction left unmatched. The CDR3 length is 16 residues. Germline V lookup: CDR1 SQVTM, CDR2 ANQGSEA. CDR3: CSVRSGTADPVYGYTF. The CDR3 coding sequence is TGCAGCGTTCGAAGCGGGACAGCCGATCCCGTCTATGGCTACACCTTC.

The V and J genes are TRBV7-2 and TRBJ2-3; D remains ambiguous. In germline, CDR1 is SGHTA, CDR2 FQGNSA. The CDR3 is 12 residues long. Trimming took 3 bases from V and 5 from J, leaving 6 bases between them. This CDR3 is CASSFREDTQYF. CDR3 DNA sequence: TGTGCCAGCAGCTTTCGTGAAGATACGCAGTATTTT.

V and J are TRBV29-1 and TRBJ2-1; a weak D match, TRBD2 (7 bases). The germline V gene has CDR1 SQVTM and CDR2 ANQGSEA. The CDR3 loop spans 14 amino acids. Trimming pared 7 bases from V and 8 bases from J, leaving 21 bases between. CDR3 residues: CSAKRGGSSYEQFF. The CDR3 DNA is TGCAGCGCCAAAAGGGGGGGCAGTTCCTATGAGCAGTTCTTC.

The J gene is TRBJ1-1, the V gene TRBV29-1, with D possibly being TRBD1 (5 bases). The ends were cut back, 7 bases at V and 2 bases at J, with 8 bases in the middle. CDR1 is SQVTM, CDR2 ANQGSEA, per germline. The CDR3 spans 11 residues. This CDR3 reads CSGGSNTEAFF. The DNA for the CDR3 is TGCAGCGGGGGCAGTAACACTGAAGCTTTCTTT. Full variable domain (missing parts from reference TRBV29-1 and TRBJ1-1): SAVISQKPSRDICQRGTSLTIQCQVDSQVTMMFWYRQQPGQSLTLIATANQGSEATYESGFVIDKFPISRPNLTFSTLTVSNMSPEDSSIYLCSGGSNTEAFFGQGTRLTVV.

The chain carries TRBV4-3 and TRBJ1-1; D is uncertain. The V gene's germline CDR1 is LGHNA and CDR2 YSLEER. The V end lost 3 bases, the J end lost 8 bases, and 13 bases lay between the germline ends. The CDR3 consists of 13 residues. The CDR3 DNA reads TGCGCCAGCAGCCACTTGCCGCAGTGGGAAGCTTTCTTT. It yields the protein CASSHLPQWEAFF.

The CDR3: CASSYGTGKDSPLHF. The CDR3 DNA is TGCGCCAGCAGTTACGGGACAGGGAAGGATTCACCCCTCCACTTT. The chain combines TRBV5-1 with TRBJ1-6, with TRBD1 matching 9 bases. CDR1 SGHRS and CDR2 YFSETQ come from the germline V gene. Trimming at V came to 5 bases and at J to 8 bases, leaving 8 bases not matched to a gene. The CDR3 runs to 15 residues.

V is TRBV20-1 and J is TRBJ1-2; the D gene is possibly TRBD1 (6 bases). The CDR3 spans 11 residues. Looked up from germline, CDR1 is DFQATT and CDR2 is SNEGSKA (reference sequence). Trimming cost V 5 bases and J 8 bases, with 12 bases left between them. The CDR3: CSAPGTRGYTF. The CDR3 bases are TGCAGTGCTCCCGGGACAAGAGGCTACACCTTC.

This clone was seen a few times. The chain employs TRBV7-2 and TRBJ2-2; D remains ambiguous. Germline lookup yields CDR1 SGHTA and CDR2 FQGNSA. CDR3 size: 12 residues. V was cut by 3 bases and J by 4 bases, with 3 bases left in between. CDR3 sequence (DNA): TGTGCCAGCAGCTTTTTCACCGGGGAGCTGTTTTTT. It specifies CASSFFTGELFF.